This T cell receptor beta chain was retrieved from a study of OX40 agonist ivuxolimab in advanced cancers. Repertoires were generated with immunoSEQ multiplex PCR, while TCRdb's copy carries only in-frame clones and drops some. The sample yields some 86,000 clones, 91% seen once. The CDR3 totals 18 residues. Germline CDR1 is SNHLY and CDR2 is FYNNEI. The V gene end was trimmed by 4 bases and the J gene end by 0 bases; junction bases not matched to a gene: 13. This TCR was recovered from an adult with an advanced solid tumor such as melanoma, head and neck, liver or kidney cancer. The gene calls are TRBV2 and TRBJ2-7; TRBD2 agrees at 9 bases. The input for sequencing was CD4+ or CD8+ T cells sorted from blood, taken in a trial of the OX40 agonist ivuxolimab. The CDR3 bases are TGTGCCAGCAGTGTACCGGCGATGGGGACTAGCAGCTCCTACGAGCAGTACTTC. Amino acid sequence: CASSVPAMGTSSSYEQYF.